This T cell receptor beta chain was documented in a study of control samples from healthy donors and cancer patients. CDR3 length: 14 amino acids. Germline-derived CDR1 and CDR2 are ENHRY and SYGVKD. Trimming pared 10 bases from V and 0 bases from J, leaving 13 bases between. Profiling relied on immunoSEQ multiplex PCR, and the TCRdb table lists in-frame clones only, not all of them. The sample has about 160,000 clones, 80% to 95% seen once. The J gene is TRBJ1-3, the V gene TRBV10-3; D unresolved. The clonotype originates from a woman aged 60-75 years in good health. Sequenced: blood. The CDR3 DNA reads as TGTGCCACCAGACATGCGGGCTCTGGAAACACCATATATTTT. The encoded protein is CATRHAGSGNTIYF.